The 22 T cell receptor beta chains in this list originate from one sample, sequenced in a study of identical twins (dated by TCRdb to the mid-2010s). Library prep was done by 5' RACE. Sequencing used an Illumina HiSeq 2000. TCRdb itself trimmed the public reads at Q25 with fastp, ran MiXCR and retained productive beta chains. Each entry is one CDR3 protein sequence, shown with its most common DNA and genes. The table for this sample lists a few hundred thousand distinct CDR3 sequences; 9% to 10% of them were counted only once. The ten largest account for approximately 3% of the sample. The same data also contributed to another study, on yellow fever vaccine responses in identical twins.

What was sequenced was PBMCs. Every receptor here comes from a young woman in good health.

This sequence joins TRBV11-2 and TRBJ2-1; D gene ambiguous. Trimming removed 0 bases at V and 9 bases at J, with 6 bases between. The CDR3 runs 12 residues. Germline values: CDR1 SGHAT, CDR2 FQNNGV. The CDR3 protein is CASSLDLSEQFF. The CDR3 nucleotides read TGTGCCAGCAGCTTAGATCTCAGTGAGCAGTTCTTC.

This clonotype has a count of ten or more. V usage is TRBV13 and J usage is TRBJ2-1; TRBD1 matches 11 bases. Germline assignment: CDR1 PRHDT and CDR2 FYEKMQ (reference sequence). J lost 7 bases, V lost 5 bases, and 4 bases had no gene match. The CDR3 contains 14 residues. CDR3 residues: CASSPGQGGNEQFF. The CDR3 DNA follows: TGTGCCAGCAGCCCGGGACAGGGGGGGAATGAGCAGTTCTTC.

This clonotype was found a few times. The V call is TRBV5-1, the J call TRBJ2-2; 8 bases map to TRBD1. Germline V gives CDR1 SGHRS, CDR2 YFSETQ. The V segment lost 3 bases and the J segment 3 bases; nucleotides outside the gene matches: 1. The CDR3 totals 14 residues. The CDR3 is CASSSGQDTGELFF. Here the CDR3 DNA reads TGCGCCAGCAGCTCGGGACAGGACACCGGGGAGCTGTTTTTT. The full variable domain, rest sourced from reference TRBV5-1 and TRBJ2-2, is KAGVTQTPRYLIKTRGQQVTLSCSPISGHRSVSWYQQTPGQGLQFLFEYFSETQRNKGNFPGRFSGRQFSNSRSEMNVSTLELGDSALYLCASSSGQDTGELFFGEGSRLTVL.

In its sample, this clonotype was seen many times. The chain recombines TRBV12-3 or TRBV12-4 with TRBJ2-3; D assignment may be TRBD1 or TRBD2 (6 bases each). V was cut by 4 bases and J by 4 bases, with 12 bases left in between. The CDR3 has 14 residues. The CDR3 sequence: CASSSGALPDTQYF. The CDR3 nucleotides are TGTGCCAGCAGTTCGGGGGCTCTACCAGATACGCAGTATTTT.

The V gene is TRBV20-1, the J gene TRBJ2-7; tentatively, D is TRBD2 (6 bases). Trimming left V 6 bases short and J 6 bases short, with 24 bases between. The CDR3 is made up of 15 amino acids. The germline V gene encodes CDR1 DFQATT and CDR2 SNEGSKA (reference sequence). CDR3 residues: CSATPMVAGFGEQYF. In DNA form, the CDR3 reads TGCAGTGCAACCCCCATGGTGGCGGGGTTTGGCGAGCAGTACTTC.

The rearrangement links TRBV5-1 to TRBJ2-5; 13 positions match TRBD2. After removal of 4 bases from V and 6 bases from J, the junction contained 6 bases not matched to a gene. This CDR3 comprises 15 residues. Germline V gene data show CDR1 as SGHRS and CDR2 as YFSETQ. This CDR3 is CASSPTSGRAKTQYF. The CDR3 DNA sequence: TGCGCCAGCAGCCCTACTAGCGGGAGGGCCAAGACCCAGTACTTC.

This chain uses TRBV12-3 or TRBV12-4 with TRBJ2-2; 7 nucleotides match TRBD2. This CDR3 spans 12 amino acids. Here the CDR3 reads CAGGPDTGELFF. The CDR3 coding sequence is TGTGCGGGAGGGCCTGACACCGGGGAGCTGTTTTTT.

This clonotype has at least ten counts. V usage is TRBV5-6 and J usage is TRBJ2-7, with unresolved D. Looked up from germline, CDR1 is SGHDT and CDR2 is YYEEEE. Trimming pared 2 bases from V and 2 bases from J, leaving 5 bases between. There are 12 residues in the CDR3. The CDR3: CASSFQTYEQYF. The CDR3 region has the DNA TGTGCCAGCAGCTTTCAGACCTACGAGCAGTACTTC. Full variable domain (rest looked up from reference TRBV5-6 and TRBJ2-7): DAGVTQSPTHLIKTRGQQVTLRCSPKSGHDTVSWYQQALGQGPQFIFQYYEEEERQRGNFPDRFSGHQFPNYSSELNVNALLLGDSALYLCASSFQTYEQYFGPGTRLTVT.

This clonotype was recorded at least ten times. V and J are TRBV2 and TRBJ2-2, with D possibly matching TRBD1 (5 bases). Trimming removed 7 bases from V and 6 bases from J, with 15 bases in between. The CDR3 consists of 14 residues. From germline, CDR1 is SNHLY and CDR2 FYNNEI. CDR3 protein: CASKVQGPAGELFF. Here the CDR3 DNA reads TGTGCCAGCAAAGTCCAGGGCCCCGCCGGGGAGCTGTTTTTT. The full variable domain, in which reference TRBV2 and TRBJ2-2 provide the parts outside the CDR3, is EPEVTQTPSHQVTQMGQEVILRCVPISNHLYFYWYRQILGQKVEFLVSFYNNEISEKSEIFDDQFSVERPDGSNFTLKIRSTKLEDSAMYFCASKVQGPAGELFFGEGSRLTVL.

This clonotype was detected many times. The rearrangement links TRBV12-3 or TRBV12-4 to TRBJ2-1; TRBD1 matches at 7 bases. This CDR3 contains 16 residues. J lost 7 bases, V lost 1 base, and 10 bases had no gene match. DNA for the CDR3: TGTGCCAGCAGTTTAGAGGGGGCGCAAGCCTTAAATGAGCAGTTCTTC. Its translation: CASSLEGAQALNEQFF.

The V gene is TRBV28, the J gene TRBJ1-1; TRBD1 matches at 7 bases. From germline, CDR1 is MDHEN and CDR2 SYDVKM. J lost 6 bases, V lost 6 bases, and 13 bases had no gene match. The CDR3 has 15 residues. The CDR3: CASSLPGGQGAEAFF. The DNA of the CDR3 is TGTGCCAGCAGCCTGCCAGGGGGGCAGGGGGCTGAAGCTTTCTTT.

This chain joins TRBV6-1 and TRBJ2-1; 10 bases align to TRBD2. There are 17 residues in the CDR3. J lost 1 base, V lost 5 bases, and 8 bases had no gene match. CDR1 MNHNS and CDR2 SASEGT come from the germline V gene. The CDR3 reads CASSPVAGGSSYNEQFF. CDR3 bases: TGTGCCAGCAGTCCAGTAGCGGGGGGTTCATCCTACAATGAGCAGTTCTTC.

This clonotype was picked up many times. V gene TRBV12-3 or TRBV12-4 combines with J gene TRBJ1-5, with TRBD1 matching 7 bases. Germline trimming cut 7 bases from V and 7 bases from J; bases unmatched to any gene: 7. This CDR3 is built from 13 residues. The CDR3 region has the DNA TGTGCCAGCACCCAAACAGGGGCACAGCCCCAGCATTTT. Translated: CASTQTGAQPQHF.

This clonotype has only a few counts. The chain joins TRBV7-6 to TRBJ2-3; possible D gene TRBD1, 5 bases. From germline, CDR1 is SGHVS and CDR2 FNYEAQ. The CDR3 is 14 residues long. V was clipped by 2 bases and J by 6 bases, with 12 bases between them. The CDR3 nucleotides read TGTGCCAGCAGCTTACAAGGGGTTTCTGATACGCAGTATTTT. This translates into CASSLQGVSDTQYF.

This rearrangement joins TRBV7-6 to TRBJ2-5; 10 bases map to TRBD1. CDR1 and CDR2 from the germline V gene are SGHVS and FNYEAQ. Losses at the gene ends were 4 bases for V and 1 base for J; bases not matched to a gene: 12. This CDR3 comprises 18 residues. CDR3 protein: CASSSLLRDRGSQETQYF. CDR3 DNA sequence: TGTGCCAGCAGCTCCCTTCTCCGGGACAGGGGATCCCAAGAGACCCAGTACTTC.

This clonotype was observed at least ten times. The chain combines TRBV29-1 with TRBJ2-5, with D maybe TRBD1 (7 bases). The germline gives CDR1 SQVTM, CDR2 ANQGSEA. The CDR3 consists of 15 residues. The V end was cut by 6 bases, the J end by 5 bases, with 22 bases between. The CDR3 is CSVVGGQLPGETQYF. The DNA of the CDR3 is TGCAGCGTCGTCGGGGGACAGCTCCCCGGGGAGACCCAGTACTTC. Full variable domain (rest looked up from reference TRBV29-1 and TRBJ2-5): SAVISQKPSRDICQRGTSLTIQCQVDSQVTMMFWYRQQPGQSLTLIATANQGSEATYESGFVIDKFPISRPNLTFSTLTVSNMSPEDSSIYLCSVVGGQLPGETQYFGPGTRLLVL.

This clonotype came up many times. The rearrangement uses TRBV4-3 and TRBJ1-2; D may be TRBD1 (5 bases). V lost 0 bases, J lost 5 bases, and 10 bases lay in between. This CDR3 has 14 residues. The V gene's germline CDR1 is LGHNA and CDR2 YSLEER. This CDR3 reads CASSQERAGYGYTF. CDR3 in DNA: TGCGCCAGCAGCCAAGAGCGGGCAGGGTATGGCTACACCTTC.

The rearrangement uses TRBV7-9 and TRBJ2-1, with 8 bases identical to TRBD2. V shed 5 bases, J shed 4 bases, and the junction held 13 bases outside the gene matches. This CDR3 contains 17 residues. CDR1 SEHNR and CDR2 FQNEAQ come from the germline V gene (reference sequence). The CDR3 nucleotides read TGTGCCAGCAGCCCCACCGGAGTAGCGGGGAAATACAATGAGCAGTTCTTC. Its translation is CASSPTGVAGKYNEQFF.

The chain carries TRBV20-1 and TRBJ2-1, with 8 nucleotides matching TRBD2. Per the germline V gene, CDR1 is DFQATT and CDR2 is SNEGSKA (reference sequence). V lost 1 base, J lost 3 bases, and 5 bases stayed unmatched. This CDR3 is built from 15 residues. The CDR3 sequence: CSARVTSADYNEQFF. The CDR3 DNA reads as TGCAGTGCTAGAGTGACTAGCGCAGACTACAATGAGCAGTTCTTC.

V gene TRBV29-1 combines with J gene TRBJ2-7, with 8 bases fitting TRBD2. The ends lost 7 bases at V and 2 bases at J; junction bases unmatched: 13. Germline V lookup: CDR1 SQVTM, CDR2 ANQGSEA. The CDR3 runs to 15 residues. As DNA, the CDR3 is TGCAGCGGATTGTTAGGTGACGGGAGGGCCTACGAGCAGTACTTC. This sequence encodes CSGLLGDGRAYEQYF.

This clonotype was observed at least ten times. V is TRBV18 and J is TRBJ2-3; perhaps TRBD2 as D (6 bases). The CDR3 consists of 14 residues. V was trimmed by 3 bases and J by 5 bases, leaving 12 bases between them. The germline V gene has CDR1 KGHSH and CDR2 LQKENI. The CDR3 nucleotides are TGTGCCAGCTCACCTGGAGGGAGTGGAGATACGCAGTATTTT. Its translation: CASSPGGSGDTQYF.

The chain combines TRBV14 with TRBJ2-1; no definite D call. CDR1 and CDR2 from the germline V gene are SGHDN and FVKESK. The V end lost 2 bases, the J end lost 10 bases, and 15 bases lay between the germline ends. The CDR3 has 14 amino acids. Here the CDR3 reads CASSQWVRVGEQFF. CDR3 DNA: TGTGCCAGCAGCCAATGGGTTAGGGTAGGCGAGCAGTTCTTC.